A single sample gave rise to the 32 T cell receptor beta chains below, sequenced in a study of shared T cell receptors in the human thymus (TCRdb year 2021). The library was prepared using the immunoSEQ multiplex PCR assay. Drawn from immuneACCESS, this table holds only the in-frame rearrangements with V and J called that TCRdb kept. Clones are partly lost; checked studies trace under half to an unresolved V gene and leave the rest unexplained. In this sample the table shows 650,000 to 950,000 clones, 70% to 90% of which occur a single time. More than 0.01% of the sample goes to the ten largest clones. These data are also associated with another study on human thymus T cells.

The sequenced sample consisted of thymocytes. The receptors come from a girl under three years old with a congenital heart defect. Donor details come from another sample of the same person, matched by shared clones.

V usage is TRBV4-1 and J usage is TRBJ2-7, with 10 bases identical to TRBD1. The CDR3 has 15 amino acids. The V segment lost 0 bases and the J segment 3 bases; nucleotides outside the gene matches: 2. CDR1 and CDR2 (germline): MGHRA, YSYEKL. The CDR3 loop reads CASSQETGGDYEQYF. CDR3 in DNA: TGCGCCAGCAGCCAAGAGACAGGGGGCGACTACGAGCAGTACTTC.

This chain connects TRBV5-1 to TRBJ2-1, with a possible D match to TRBD1 (6 bases). CDR1 SGHRS and CDR2 YFSETQ come from the germline V gene. The CDR3 contains 14 residues. V dropped 3 bases and J dropped 8 bases, with 15 bases sitting between them. The DNA for the CDR3 is TGCGCCAGCAGCTGGAAACAGGGAAGGGATGAGCAGTTCTTC. Its translation is CASSWKQGRDEQFF.

The rearrangement joins TRBV14 to TRBJ2-7; 10 nucleotides match TRBD1. J was trimmed by 2 bases and V by 8 bases; bases with no gene match: 6. There are 14 residues in the CDR3. Germline V gene lookup returns CDR1 SGHDN and CDR2 FVKESK. The CDR3 DNA reads as TGTGCCAGCTCTAGGGACAGGGGTCCCTACGAGCAGTACTTC. Translation gives CASSRDRGPYEQYF.

The gene calls are TRBV23-1 and TRBJ1-2, with D unresolved. TRBV23-1 is an ORF, and what it does is uncertain. CDR3 size: 15 residues. The germline V and J ends were trimmed by 2 bases and 8 bases, with 18 bases remaining between them. CDR3 nucleotides: TGCGCCAGCAGTCAACGCCGAGGGAGAAGGGTAGGCTACACCTTC. This encodes CASSQRRGRRVGYTF.

V gene TRBV29-1 combines with J gene TRBJ2-2; 10 bases align to TRBD1. The length of the CDR3 is 15 residues. The germline gives CDR1 SQVTM, CDR2 ANQGSEA. V lost 8 bases, J lost 5 bases, and 11 bases stayed unmatched. The CDR3 DNA reads as TGCAGCACTCGAACGGGACAGGGGTCGACCGGGGAGCTGTTTTTT. Translation: CSTRTGQGSTGELFF.

The rearrangement joins TRBV7-6 to TRBJ1-5; a weak D match, TRBD1 (5 bases). There are 17 residues in the CDR3. Trimming stripped 5 bases from V and 0 bases from J, with 17 bases between. Germline CDR1 is SGHVS and CDR2 is FNYEAQ. The CDR3 sequence is CASSRDGTQDSNQPQHF. In DNA, the CDR3 is TGTGCCAGCAGCCGAGACGGGACTCAGGATAGCAATCAGCCCCAGCATTTT.

The rearrangement uses TRBV12-5 and TRBJ2-5; 11 nucleotides match TRBD2. V lost 10 bases, J lost 2 bases, and 12 bases stayed unmatched. Per germline, CDR1 LGHNT and CDR2 FRNRAP. The CDR3 runs to 16 residues. CDR3 residues: CANSVSLAGGQETQYF. The CDR3 nucleotides read TGTGCTAATTCCGTATCTCTAGCGGGGGGTCAAGAGACCCAGTACTTC.

This sequence joins TRBV7-9 and TRBJ1-1; maybe TRBD1 (5 bases). Germline loops: CDR1 SEHNR, CDR2 FQNEAQ (reference sequence). This CDR3 is 16 amino acids long. The germline V and J ends were trimmed by 3 bases and 0 bases, with 14 bases remaining between them. The DNA for the CDR3 is TGTGCCAGCAGCTTGCGCGGCCAGACAGTGAACACTGAAGCTTTCTTT. Its protein is CASSLRGQTVNTEAFF.

This chain links TRBV5-4 with TRBJ2-7; D might be TRBD1 (6 bases). Trimming pared 4 bases from V and 2 bases from J, leaving 13 bases between. Per germline, CDR1 SGHNT and CDR2 YYREEE (reference sequence). The CDR3 is 14 amino acids. CDR3 loop: CASSIGTYPYEQYF. In DNA form, the CDR3 reads TGTGCCAGCAGCATCGGGACATACCCCTACGAGCAGTACTTC.

The rearrangement links TRBV19 to TRBJ1-5, with TRBD1 matching over 9 bases. The CDR3 sequence is 17 residues long. Germline CDR1 is LNHDA and CDR2 is SQIVND (reference sequence). The J segment lost 8 bases and the V segment lost 2 bases, leaving 13 bases of the junction unmatched. The CDR3 coding sequence is TGTGCCAGTAGTATACAACACGGGACAGGGATTTTAAAGCCCCAGCATTTT. Translated: CASSIQHGTGILKPQHF.

This sequence joins TRBV27 and TRBJ1-1; 7 bases map to TRBD1. This CDR3 region has 12 residues. Trimming cost V 7 bases and J 5 bases; bases outside gene matches: 4. Germline CDR1 is MNHEY and CDR2 is SMNVEV (reference sequence). The CDR3 is CASMFRGTEAFF. For the CDR3, the DNA is TGTGCCAGCATGTTCAGGGGGACTGAAGCTTTCTTT.

The chain recombines TRBV7-2 with TRBJ1-6; D gene uncertain. The length of the CDR3 is 18 residues. Germline lookup yields CDR1 SGHTA and CDR2 FQGNSA. Deletions cut 4 bases from V and 7 bases from J, with 23 bases between. This CDR3 is CASSSPSTTAGGNSPLHF. The CDR3 DNA is TGTGCCAGCAGCTCCCCTTCGACAACGGCAGGAGGAAATTCACCCCTCCACTTT. The full variable domain, with the rest looked up from reference TRBV7-2 and TRBJ1-6, is GAGVSQSPSNKVTEKGKDVELRCDPISGHTALYWYRQSLGQGLEFLIYFQGNSAPDKSGLPSDRFSAERTGGSVSTLTIQRTQQEDSAVYLCASSSPSTTAGGNSPLHFGNGTRLTVT.

V gene TRBV19 combines with J gene TRBJ1-6, with 9 positions matching TRBD1. In germline, CDR1 is LNHDA, CDR2 SQIVND (reference sequence). The CDR3 runs to 15 residues. The J segment lost 10 bases and the V segment lost 6 bases, leaving 10 bases of the junction unmatched. The CDR3 region is CASSLPGTGFSPLHF. The CDR3 nucleotides read TGTGCCAGTAGCCTACCCGGGACAGGGTTCTCACCCCTCCACTTT.

V and J are TRBV11-3 and TRBJ2-1; weak D call: TRBD1 (6 bases). The CDR3 totals 16 residues. CDR1 and CDR2 from the germline V gene are SGHNT and YENEEA. Trimming removed 3 bases from V and 6 bases from J, with 18 bases in between. The CDR3 DNA reads TGTGCCAGCAGCTTTCATTCGAGGGGGTCGGGCAATGAGCAGTTCTTC. Protein product: CASSFHSRGSGNEQFF.

The chain is built from TRBV5-1 and TRBJ2-2; tentatively, D is TRBD2 (7 bases). The CDR3 is made up of 14 amino acids. The ends were cut back, 0 bases at V and 6 bases at J, with 9 bases in the middle. Germline V gene data show CDR1 as SGHRS and CDR2 as YFSETQ. The CDR3 DNA reads TGCGCCAGCAGCTTGGCCGGGGGGCCCGGGGAGCTGTTTTTT. This sequence encodes CASSLAGGPGELFF.

For this clone: Other DNA sequences of this sample code for an identical CDR3. This chain joins TRBV6-5 and TRBJ1-5, with D perhaps matching TRBD1 (5 bases). This CDR3 is built from 14 residues. The V end was cut by 6 bases, the J end by 3 bases, with 12 bases between. Germline loops: CDR1 MNHEY, CDR2 SVGAGI. CDR3 bases: TGTGCCAGCAGCCCAGGGCTTAACAATCAGCCCCAGCATTTT. As protein: CASSPGLNNQPQHF.

The chain uses TRBV7-8 and TRBJ2-7, with TRBD1 identical over 10 bases. The CDR3 contains 19 residues. Per germline, CDR1 SGHVS and CDR2 FQNEAQ. J gave up 5 bases and V 1 base, and 17 bases lay outside the gene matches. The CDR3 protein is CASSLGLEGQGPTPHEQYF. In DNA form, the CDR3 reads TGTGCCAGCAGCTTAGGTTTAGAGGGACAGGGGCCGACCCCGCACGAGCAGTACTTC.

This rearrangement joins TRBV27 to TRBJ2-5; D may be TRBD2 (5 bases). From germline, CDR1 is MNHEY and CDR2 SMNVEV (reference sequence). V lost 8 bases and J lost 5, with 18 bases in between. This CDR3 has 14 amino acids. CDR3 DNA sequence: TGTGCCAGCCTTCTTCTCATAACGGGGGAGACCCAGTACTTC. Encoded protein: CASLLLITGETQYF.

V gene TRBV27 combines with J gene TRBJ1-3; a weak D match, TRBD1 (6 bases). The ends were cut back, 6 bases at V and 4 bases at J, with 13 bases in the middle. From germline, CDR1 is MNHEY and CDR2 SMNVEV (reference sequence). The CDR3 spans 14 residues. CDR3 sequence: CASRDSSEGNTIYF. CDR3 coding DNA: TGTGCCAGCAGGGACAGTTCGGAAGGAAACACCATATATTTT.

The V gene is TRBV5-1, the J gene TRBJ2-1; 7 nucleotides align to TRBD1. Germline V gene lookup returns CDR1 SGHRS and CDR2 YFSETQ. J was trimmed by 5 bases and V by 7 bases; bases with no gene match: 15. The CDR3 consists of 16 residues. Written as DNA, the CDR3 is TGCGCCAGCGCCGGGACAGCCGATTCTATCGACAATGAGCAGTTCTTC. Protein: CASAGTADSIDNEQFF.

This clone has just one count. The rearrangement joins TRBV7-9 to TRBJ2-5; 9 bases fit TRBD1. Germline V gives CDR1 SEHNR, CDR2 FQNEAQ (reference sequence). The CDR3 sequence is 17 residues long. J gave up 1 base and V 5 bases, and 11 bases lay outside the gene matches. DNA of the CDR3: TGTGCCAGCAGCATTACCAAACAGGGGGCCCTCCAAGAGACCCAGTACTTC. Translated, it gives CASSITKQGALQETQYF.

V is TRBV10-1 and J is TRBJ2-2; a weak D match, TRBD2 (5 bases). V lost 2 bases and J lost 8, with 15 bases in between. The CDR3 loop spans 15 amino acids. Looked up from germline, CDR1 is WNHNN and CDR2 is SYGVQD (reference sequence). This chain's CDR3 is CASSEGYSGKGELFF. In DNA, the CDR3 is TGCGCCAGCAGTGAGGGTTACAGCGGCAAGGGGGAGCTGTTTTTT.

This clone was recorded only once. The chain links TRBV28 to TRBJ2-1; D gene ambiguous. Germline CDR1 MDHEN, CDR2 SYDVKM. The CDR3 spans 12 residues. Trimming took off 8 bases at V and 4 bases at J, with 9 bases between the two ends. CDR3 loop: CASQAQYNEQFF. In DNA, the CDR3 is TGTGCCAGCCAGGCACAGTACAATGAGCAGTTCTTC.

The rearrangement joins TRBV7-9 to TRBJ1-5, with TRBD1 as a possible D gene (5 bases). In germline, CDR1 is SEHNR, CDR2 FQNEAQ (reference sequence). V lost 10 bases and J 0 bases, leaving 10 bases between the germline ends. The CDR3 covers 13 residues. CDR3 nucleotides: TGTGCCACGGGACTGAATAGCAATCAGCCCCAGCATTTT. Translation gives CATGLNSNQPQHF.

The chain carries TRBV19 and TRBJ2-7; tentative D call: TRBD1 (7 bases). Deletions cut 5 bases from V and 0 bases from J, with 14 bases between. CDR1 and CDR2 (germline): LNHDA, SQIVND (reference sequence). This CDR3 is 15 amino acids long. The CDR3 DNA reads TGTGCCAGTAGTGGGGGGACAGACAACTCCTACGAGCAGTACTTC. This translates into CASSGGTDNSYEQYF.

CDR3 in DNA: TGTGCCAGCGGGGGGGATCAGCCCCAGCATTTT. Amino acids: CASGGDQPQHF. This chain connects TRBV6-5 to TRBJ1-5, with a weak D call TRBD1 (5 bases). The ends were cut back, 8 bases at V and 5 bases at J, with 7 bases in the middle. The germline gives CDR1 MNHEY, CDR2 SVGAGI. The CDR3 sequence is 11 residues long.

The V call is TRBV9, the J call TRBJ2-1; D is possibly TRBD1 (5 bases). CDR1 and CDR2 (germline): SGDLS, YYNGEE. V lost 0 bases and J 9 bases, leaving 16 bases between the germline ends. This CDR3 contains 15 residues. CDR3 sequence (DNA): TGTGCCAGCAGCGTAGGCGGTCCCCTAGGGGTTGAGCAGTTCTTC. Its protein product is CASSVGGPLGVEQFF.

V and J are TRBV4-3 and TRBJ1-6, with D possibly being TRBD1 (6 bases). CDR3 length: 20 residues. With 4 bases removed from V and 4 bases from J, the gap between germline ends came to 26 bases. CDR1 and CDR2 (germline): LGHNA, YSLEER. The CDR3 DNA follows: TGCGCCAGCAGCCCGAATACCCTAAGGGACATATCCCAGTATAATTCACCCCTCCACTTT. Its translation: CASSPNTLRDISQYNSPLHF.

This chain joins TRBV5-1 and TRBJ2-5; no firm D call. Germline-derived CDR1 and CDR2 are SGHRS and YFSETQ. This CDR3 comprises 15 residues. Trimming stripped 0 bases from V and 8 bases from J, with 17 bases between. CDR3 DNA: TGCGCCAGCAGCTTGGGCCCAGGCCTACCAGATACCCAGTACTTC. Residues: CASSLGPGLPDTQYF. Full variable domain (outside the CDR3, taken from reference TRBV5-1 and TRBJ2-5): KAGVTQTPRYLIKTRGQQVTLSCSPISGHRSVSWYQQTPGQGLQFLFEYFSETQRNKGNFPGRFSGRQFSNSRSEMNVSTLELGDSALYLCASSLGPGLPDTQYFGPGTRLLVL.

The chain carries TRBV7-9 and TRBJ1-5, with D possibly being TRBD1 (6 bases). The germline V gene has CDR1 SEHNR and CDR2 FQNEAQ (reference sequence). The CDR3 is 14 amino acids. V lost 4 bases and J lost 2, with 9 bases in between. CDR3 loop: CASSYRVGNQPQHF. For the CDR3, the DNA is TGTGCCAGCAGCTACAGGGTTGGCAATCAGCCCCAGCATTTT.

This chain joins TRBV29-1 and TRBJ2-3, with 7 bases aligning to TRBD2. Looked up from germline, CDR1 is SQVTM and CDR2 is ANQGSEA. The CDR3 has 16 amino acids. V lost 3 bases to trimming and J lost 4 bases; unmatched junction nucleotides: 13. The CDR3 region has the DNA TGCAGCGTTGAGGGTTCAGGAGCGGGGTTAGCAGATACGCAGTATTTT. Its protein is CSVEGSGAGLADTQYF.

The V and J genes are TRBV5-4 and TRBJ2-5; no clear D gene. V was trimmed by 3 bases and J by 3 bases, leaving 6 bases between them. CDR3 length: 12 amino acids. CDR1 is SGHNT, CDR2 YYREEE, per germline (reference sequence). The CDR3 loop is CASSSLEETQYF. The CDR3 coding sequence is TGTGCCAGCAGCTCCCTAGAAGAGACCCAGTACTTC.